This entry features one T cell receptor (beta chain) sequence. No antigen is known for it. A read error may account for a junction end that differs from germline. These data belong to a study of vaccination and CD4 T cells after COVID-19. Researchers used the Oncomine TCR Beta short-read assay to sequence DNA from cultured CD4+ T cells. The genomic DNA was obtained from cultured CD4+ T cells by extraction with the QIAamp micro DNA kit. Each CDR3 protein gets one entry after TCRdb re-called the PCR reads with MiXCR. Seen here are around 6,900 distinct CDR3 sequences, 30% to 40% observed once, and the top ten hold less than 45%. This CDR3 spans 12 amino acids. Described treatment: roughly 11-day PBMC culture with coronavirus spike peptide pools or control peptides (ViraFEST assay). Investigators obtained the unexposed donor's CD4+ T cells before the COVID-19 pandemic (2011-2018). On day 3 and again on day 7, fresh IL-2 medium was used to replace half the medium.

Sequencing was carried out using CD4+ T cells from blood, cultured in vitro. This clonotype originated in a human donor in good health. V gene TRBV12-3 or TRBV12-4 combines with J gene TRBJ1-5; the match to TRBD1 covers 7 bases. CDR3 bases: TGCGCCTCAGGGGGAAACAATCAGCCCCAGCATTTT. It is translated as CASGGNNQPQHF.